The subject of this entry is one T cell receptor beta chain. Its antigen is unknown. No base quality values were provided; no much bigger clone lies one nucleotide off. TCRbeta CDR3 regions were amplified from genomic DNA using the immunoSEQ Assay, a bias-controlled multiplex PCR. The authors' pipeline ran thus. Nucleated cell counts per sample were estimated from amplification of reference gene primers within the assay. To quantify the absolute abundance of each unique TCRbeta CDR3 rearrangement, sequence reads were collapsed and filtered. Productive Simpson clonality was computed per sample as the square root of Simpson's diversity index over productive rearrangements. Drawn from immuneACCESS, this table holds only the in-frame rearrangements with V and J called that TCRdb kept. Clones are partly lost; checked studies trace under half to an unresolved V gene and leave the rest unexplained. That table is the source of V, J and clone size, and D and trimming were worked out from the DNA. In all, the sample holds 150,000 to 200,000 clones, and approximately 90% of those were seen once. The biggest ten clones account for 2.1% of the sample.

From the cysteine up to the phenylalanine, the CDR3 has a length of 13 residues. Left in the record is the CDR3 DNA by itself, 39 bases read in frame from the first base. According to the germline V gene (reference sequence), CDR1 reads WNHNN and CDR2 reads SYGVQD. V loses 5 bases, J loses 2 bases, and the germline ends lie 8 bases apart. This specimen belongs to a study of blood T cell repertoires in COVID-19 (dated by TCRdb to 2020 to 2021). A note on the overall study: Samples from collaborators originated in the United States, Italy and Spain and spanned both the acute and convalescent phases of COVID-19. The material from the prospective study consisted of cDNA or gDNA derived from T cells, B-cell-depleted T cells, or PBMCs. Deeply sampled blood TCRbeta repertoires from subjects exposed to, actively infected with, or recovered from COVID-19 were included in the dataset. The repertoires were released in a freely available public database intended as a resource for research on the immune response to SARS-CoV-2. Samples came from the ongoing ImmuneRACE study (first 160 participants) plus 1,254 subjects from 6 global collaborators. A de-identified subject ID, COVID-19 status, age in years and sex were almost always included in the sample metadata. Where HLA class I and class II types were available, the types were taken from metadata supplied by the sample provider, not from assay-based typing. What the authors observed across the whole study: The quantity of clinical and demographic metadata differed by source and by participant and was supplied without curation.

Collaborating institutions collected whole blood in K2EDTA tubes following their own protocols. For TCRbeta analysis, collaborators shipped samples as frozen whole blood, isolated PBMCs, or DNA extracted from either of those sample types. This sequence originates from an older man with active or convalescent COVID-19. The sequenced sample consisted of peripheral blood. In this chain, TRBV10-1 is recombined with TRBJ2-3, with the D gene not confidently named. The nucleotide sequence reads as follows: TGCGCCAGCAGTAGTCAAGCCACAGATACGCAGTATTTT. Its protein product is CASSSQATDTQYF.